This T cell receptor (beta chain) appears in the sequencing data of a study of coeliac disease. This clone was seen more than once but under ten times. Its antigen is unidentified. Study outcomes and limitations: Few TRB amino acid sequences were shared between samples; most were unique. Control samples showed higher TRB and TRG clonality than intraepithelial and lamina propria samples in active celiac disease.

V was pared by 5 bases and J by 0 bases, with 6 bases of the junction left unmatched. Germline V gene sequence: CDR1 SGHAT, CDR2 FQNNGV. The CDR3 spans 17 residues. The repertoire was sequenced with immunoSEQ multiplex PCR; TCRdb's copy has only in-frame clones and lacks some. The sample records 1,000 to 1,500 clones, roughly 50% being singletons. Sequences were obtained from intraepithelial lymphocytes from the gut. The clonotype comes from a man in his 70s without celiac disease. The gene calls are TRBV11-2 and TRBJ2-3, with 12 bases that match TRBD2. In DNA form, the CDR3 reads TGTGCCAGCAGCCCTCCCGGACTAGCGGGGAGCACAGATACGCAGTATTTT. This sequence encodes CASSPPGLAGSTDTQYF.